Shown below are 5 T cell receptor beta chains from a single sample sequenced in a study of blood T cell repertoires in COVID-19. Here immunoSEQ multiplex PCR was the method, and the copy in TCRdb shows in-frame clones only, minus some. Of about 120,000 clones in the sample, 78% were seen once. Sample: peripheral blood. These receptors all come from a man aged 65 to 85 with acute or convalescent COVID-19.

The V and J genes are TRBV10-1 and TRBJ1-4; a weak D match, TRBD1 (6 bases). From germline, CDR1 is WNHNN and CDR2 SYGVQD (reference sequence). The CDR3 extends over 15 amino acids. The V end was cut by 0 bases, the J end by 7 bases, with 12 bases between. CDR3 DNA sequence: TGCGCCAGCAGTGAGTCCCCAGGGGCCTGTGAAAAACTGTTTTTT. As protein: CASSESPGACEKLFF.

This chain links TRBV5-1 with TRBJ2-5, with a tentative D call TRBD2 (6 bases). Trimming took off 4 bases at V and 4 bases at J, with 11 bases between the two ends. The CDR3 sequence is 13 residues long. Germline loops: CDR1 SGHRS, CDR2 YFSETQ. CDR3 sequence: CASSPGLSETQYF. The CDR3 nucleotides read TGCGCCAGCAGCCCGGGACTGTCAGAGACCCAGTACTTC.

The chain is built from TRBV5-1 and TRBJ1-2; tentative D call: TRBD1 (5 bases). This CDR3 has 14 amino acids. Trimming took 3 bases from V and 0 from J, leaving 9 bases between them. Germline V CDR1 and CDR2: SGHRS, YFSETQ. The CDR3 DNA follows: TGCGCCAGCAGCTCACAGACAGCTAACTATGGCTACACCTTC. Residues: CASSSQTANYGYTF.

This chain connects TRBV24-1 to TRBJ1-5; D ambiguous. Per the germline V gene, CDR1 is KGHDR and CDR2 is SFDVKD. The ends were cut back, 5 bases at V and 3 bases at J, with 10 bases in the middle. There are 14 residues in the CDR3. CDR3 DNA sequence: TGTGCCACCAGTGTTGCGGGAATCAATCAGCCCCAGCATTTT. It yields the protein CATSVAGINQPQHF.

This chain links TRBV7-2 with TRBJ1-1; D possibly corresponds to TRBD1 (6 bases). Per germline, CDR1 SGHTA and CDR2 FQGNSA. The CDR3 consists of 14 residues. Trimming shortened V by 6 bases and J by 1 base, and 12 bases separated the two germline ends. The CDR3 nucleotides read TGTGCCAGCAGGACTGGACAGAGGAACACTGAAGCTTTCTTT. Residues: CASRTGQRNTEAFF.